Below are 21 T cell receptor beta chains sequenced from a single sample in a study of OX40 agonist ivuxolimab in advanced cancers. The assay was immunoSEQ multiplex PCR, and TCRdb's table has in-frame clones only and misses some. The data show tens of thousands of clones, 80% to 85% seen once. Source: CD4+ or CD8+ T cells sorted from blood, taken in a trial of the OX40 agonist ivuxolimab. The receptors stem from an adult with an advanced solid tumor such as melanoma, head and neck, liver or kidney cancer.

This clone was found a few times. The V gene is TRBV4-1, the J gene TRBJ1-4, with TRBD1 identical over 11 bases. CDR1 is MGHRA and CDR2 is YSYEKL in the germline V gene. Trimming removed 0 bases from V and 8 bases from J; junction bases left unmatched: 5. CDR3 length: 16 residues. The CDR3 loop reads CASSQDGTGGLEKLFF. The CDR3 DNA sequence: TGCGCCAGCAGCCAAGACGGGACAGGGGGGCTGGAAAAACTGTTTTTT.

The chain has TRBV10-2 and TRBJ2-3; D is undetermined. CDR1 and CDR2 (germline): WSHSY, SAAADI. V lost 7 bases to trimming and J lost 0 bases, with 8 bases between them. This CDR3 comprises 13 residues. CDR3 in amino acids: CASTEASTDTQYF. The CDR3 DNA follows: TGCGCCAGCACCGAAGCTAGCACAGATACGCAGTATTTT.

This clone has only one observation. This chain joins TRBV7-9 and TRBJ1-5, with D perhaps TRBD1 (6 bases). CDR3 size: 14 residues. CDR1 and CDR2 (germline): SEHNR, FQNEAQ (reference sequence). V was trimmed by 4 bases and J by 3 bases, leaving 10 bases between them. CDR3 sequence reads: CASSSTGHNQPQHF. The CDR3 DNA follows: TGTGCCAGCAGCTCTACAGGGCACAATCAGCCCCAGCATTTT.

This chain connects TRBV28 to TRBJ1-1; D gene ambiguous. V shed 7 bases and J shed 8 bases, with 14 bases lying between them. The CDR3 has 12 amino acids. Germline V lookup: CDR1 MDHEN, CDR2 SYDVKM. CDR3 DNA sequence: TGTGCCAGCAATAATAGGGTGGGGGAAGCTTTCTTT. Its protein is CASNNRVGEAFF.

The rearrangement links TRBV19 to TRBJ2-5; D perhaps matches TRBD2 (7 bases). Looked up from germline, CDR1 is LNHDA and CDR2 is SQIVND (reference sequence). The ends were cut back, 3 bases at V and 5 bases at J, with 16 bases in the middle. This CDR3 is 15 amino acids long. CDR3 sequence: CASSIGGAGAETQYF. The CDR3 bases are TGTGCCAGTAGTATTGGGGGGGCAGGGGCTGAGACCCAGTACTTC. The full variable domain, completed using reference TRBV19 and TRBJ2-5, is DGGITQSPKYLFRKEGQNVTLSCEQNLNHDAMYWYRQDPGQGLRLIYYSQIVNDFQKGDIAEGYSVSREKKESFPLTVTSAQKNPTAFYLCASSIGGAGAETQYFGPGTRLLVL.

The gene calls are TRBV5-5 and TRBJ1-3; the D gene is possibly TRBD1 (5 bases). The CDR3 length is 15 residues. Trimming removed 2 bases from V and 7 bases from J, with 16 bases in between. Germline assignment: CDR1 SGHKS and CDR2 YYEKEE (reference sequence). CDR3 protein: CASSFDPREGNTIYF. The CDR3 DNA follows: TGTGCCAGCAGCTTTGATCCCAGGGAGGGCAACACCATATATTTT.

V is TRBV5-1 and J is TRBJ2-7, with 8 bases fitting TRBD1. Looked up from germline, CDR1 is SGHRS and CDR2 is YFSETQ. V lost 4 bases, J lost 2 bases, and 11 bases stayed unmatched. CDR3 length equals 16 residues. The CDR3 DNA follows: TGCGCCAGCAGCGCGATGCCCGGGACAGGAGCCTACGAGCAGTACTTC. It is translated as CASSAMPGTGAYEQYF.

This clone was observed a few times. CDR3 sequence (DNA): TGTGCCAGCAGCTTGGGAGGTGGGGTCACCGGGGAGCTGTTTTTT. Translating it yields CASSLGGGVTGELFF. The rearrangement uses TRBV5-5 and TRBJ2-2; D unresolved. The germline CDR1 and CDR2 sequences are SGHKS and YYEKEE (reference sequence). The CDR3 has 15 amino acids. V lost 0 bases, J lost 4 bases, and 10 bases lay in between.

V usage is TRBV5-1 and J usage is TRBJ1-1, with 7 bases matching TRBD1. Germline V gene sequence: CDR1 SGHRS, CDR2 YFSETQ. With 3 bases clipped from V and 6 bases from J, the junction kept 8 bases outside the gene matches. There are 14 residues in the CDR3. The chain's CDR3 is CASSSDREFSEAFF. CDR3 nucleotides: TGCGCCAGCAGCTCTGACAGGGAGTTCTCTGAAGCTTTCTTT. Looking up the rest from reference TRBV5-1 and TRBJ1-1 gives the full variable domain: KAGVTQTPRYLIKTRGQQVTLSCSPISGHRSVSWYQQTPGQGLQFLFEYFSETQRNKGNFPGRFSGRQFSNSRSEMNVSTLELGDSALYLCASSSDREFSEAFFGQGTRLTVV.

The rearrangement joins TRBV5-4 to TRBJ1-5, with D possibly being TRBD1 (5 bases). The germline CDR1 and CDR2 sequences are SGHNT and YYREEE (reference sequence). The CDR3 consists of 13 residues. V gave up 5 bases and J gave up 5 bases, with 11 bases separating them. CDR3 residues: CASSQKGDQPQHF. CDR3 DNA sequence: TGTGCCAGCAGTCAGAAAGGGGATCAGCCCCAGCATTTT. The complete variable domain, with remaining parts taken from reference TRBV5-4 and TRBJ1-5, reads ETGVTQSPTHLIKTRGQQVTLRCSSQSGHNTVSWYQQALGQGPQFIFQYYREEENGRGNFPPRFSGLQFPNYSSELNVNALELDDSALYLCASSQKGDQPQHFGDGTRLSIL.

This rearrangement joins TRBV5-1 to TRBJ2-7; TRBD2 matches 9 bases. The trim removed 0 bases at V and 2 bases at J, leaving 3 bases unmatched. Germline values: CDR1 SGHRS, CDR2 YFSETQ. CDR3 length: 15 amino acids. The CDR3, as DNA: TGCGCCAGCAGCTTGGGGACTAGCGACGCCTACGAGCAGTACTTC. Its protein is CASSLGTSDAYEQYF.

This chain uses TRBV7-9 with TRBJ2-7; D remains ambiguous. The germline gives CDR1 SEHNR, CDR2 FQNEAQ (reference sequence). The CDR3 spans 12 residues. The V gene lost 8 bases and the J gene lost 1 base, with 9 bases spanning the gap. The CDR3 DNA reads as TGTGCCAGCTCCGGCCGGTCCTACGAGCAGTACTTC. It encodes CASSGRSYEQYF.

CDR3 loop: CASSPRGSSGANVLTF. CDR3 bases: TGTGCCAGCTCACCTAGGGGGTCCTCTGGGGCCAACGTCCTGACTTTC. The chain has TRBV18 and TRBJ2-6, with a tentative D call TRBD1 (6 bases). V gave up 3 bases and J gave up 0 bases, with 9 bases separating them. The CDR3 totals 16 residues. The V gene's germline CDR1 is KGHSH and CDR2 LQKENI.

The chain carries TRBV19 and TRBJ2-5; 9 nucleotides align to TRBD1. The trim removed 5 bases at V and 6 bases at J, leaving 10 bases unmatched. The length of the CDR3 is 15 residues. Germline CDR1 is LNHDA and CDR2 is SQIVND (reference sequence). The CDR3 DNA sequence: TGTGCCAGTAGTGTCCCGGGACAGGGACTCCAGACCCAGTACTTC. Translation: CASSVPGQGLQTQYF.

V gene TRBV9 combines with J gene TRBJ2-3; no reliable D call. The germline CDR1 and CDR2 sequences are SGDLS and YYNGEE. The CDR3 has 14 residues. V gave up 3 bases and J gave up 0 bases, with 8 bases separating them. The CDR3 DNA follows: TGTGCCAGCAGCGGATTAGGCAGCACAGATACGCAGTATTTT. It codes for CASSGLGSTDTQYF. Together with reference TRBV9 and TRBJ2-3, the CDR3 gives the full variable domain: DSGVTQTPKHLITATGQRVTLRCSPRSGDLSVYWYQQSLDQGLQFLIQYYNGEERAKGNILERFSAQQFPDLHSELNLSSLELGDSALYFCASSGLGSTDTQYFGPGTRLTVL.

This clone was seen more than once but under ten times. The rearrangement joins TRBV5-8 to TRBJ1-1; D is unclear. Trimming pared 4 bases from V and 0 bases from J, leaving 13 bases between. This CDR3 contains 15 residues. Germline CDR1 SGHTS, CDR2 YDEGEE. The CDR3 coding sequence is TGTGCCAGCAGCGGAACCGGACTCCTGAACACTGAAGCTTTCTTT. Translated: CASSGTGLLNTEAFF.

The chain recombines TRBV6-6 with TRBJ1-5; D is possibly TRBD1 (6 bases). Trimming stripped 4 bases from V and 3 bases from J, with 16 bases between. Germline V gives CDR1 MNHNY, CDR2 SVGAGI (reference sequence). The CDR3 sequence is 16 residues long. The CDR3 here is CASSSRERGSNQPQHF. The CDR3 DNA reads TGTGCCAGCAGTTCACGAGAGAGGGGGTCCAATCAGCCCCAGCATTTT.

CDR3 DNA sequence: TGTGCCAGCAGCTTACCGAATCTCCGGGCCAATGAGCAGTTCTTC. Protein sequence: CASSLPNLRANEQFF. The chain links TRBV7-2 to TRBJ2-1; D not resolved. CDR1 is SGHTA and CDR2 is FQGNSA in the germline V gene. The CDR3 extends over 15 amino acids. Between the trimmed V and J ends, which lost 2 bases and 6 bases, there was a span of 14 bases. The full variable domain, with the rest looked up from reference TRBV7-2 and TRBJ2-1, is GAGVSQSPSNKVTEKGKDVELRCDPISGHTALYWYRQSLGQGLEFLIYFQGNSAPDKSGLPSDRFSAERTGGSVSTLTIQRTQQEDSAVYLCASSLPNLRANEQFFGPGTRLTVL.

The rearrangement joins TRBV5-4 to TRBJ2-5; 8 bases fit TRBD1. Germline V gene lookup returns CDR1 SGHNT and CDR2 YYREEE (reference sequence). This CDR3 has 15 amino acids. J was trimmed by 5 bases and V by 0 bases; bases with no gene match: 6. The CDR3 sequence is CASSLGQGQWETQYF. The DNA of the CDR3 is TGTGCCAGCAGCTTGGGACAGGGGCAATGGGAGACCCAGTACTTC.

V and J are TRBV11-2 and TRBJ1-6; possible D gene TRBD1, 5 bases. Trimming shortened V by 2 bases and J by 8 bases, and 16 bases separated the two germline ends. Germline V gene data show CDR1 as SGHAT and CDR2 as FQNNGV. The CDR3 contains 16 residues. The CDR3 here is CASSLPPGRAYSPLHF. CDR3 DNA: TGTGCCAGCAGCTTACCCCCAGGGAGAGCCTATTCACCCCTCCACTTT.

The CDR3: CASSYPGIVSGYTF. The CDR3, as DNA: TGTGCCAGCAGTTACCCAGGGATCGTCTCTGGCTACACCTTC. The chain has TRBV6-5 and TRBJ1-2; D may be TRBD1 (5 bases). The V end was cut by 2 bases, the J end by 7 bases, with 14 bases between. The CDR3 runs 14 residues. Germline CDR1 MNHEY, CDR2 SVGAGI.